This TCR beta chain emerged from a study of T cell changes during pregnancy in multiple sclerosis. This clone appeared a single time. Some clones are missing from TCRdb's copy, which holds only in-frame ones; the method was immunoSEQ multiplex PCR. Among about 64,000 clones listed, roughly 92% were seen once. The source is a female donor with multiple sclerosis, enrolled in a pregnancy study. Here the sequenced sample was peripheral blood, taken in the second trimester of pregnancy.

Here the CDR3 DNA reads TGCGCCAGCAGCTTACAGGGGGCTGGCTACACCTTC. The encoded protein is CASSLQGAGYTF. V is TRBV5-1 and J is TRBJ1-2; 9 bases align to TRBD1. This CDR3 contains 12 residues. V was pared by 2 bases and J by 7 bases, with 0 bases of the junction left unmatched. The germline V gene has CDR1 SGHRS and CDR2 YFSETQ.